Listed below are T cell receptor beta chains from one sample, sequenced in a study of blood T cell repertoires in COVID-19. Profiling relied on immunoSEQ multiplex PCR, and the TCRdb table lists in-frame clones only, not all of them. Of approximately 150,000 clones listed, over 70% are singletons. The specimen sequenced was peripheral blood. The origin of the receptors is a man over 45 who had recovered from COVID-19. Both conserved end residues are part of each CDR3. Clone size is stated in some rows and not others, as once, few, many or a class when expanded.

j_call v_call clone_size cdr3_aa
TRBJ1-5 TRBV5-4 . CASSFQGLGSNQPQHF
TRBJ1-1 TRBV27 . CASSPLGYRGTEAFF
TRBJ2-3 TRBV7-2 . CASSPIGQASTDTQYF
TRBJ1-5 TRBV6-2/TRBV6-3 . CASSLGQASGNQPQHF
TRBJ2-1 TRBV7-6 . CASSVRLTSGADNEQFF
TRBJ2-2 TRBV5-1 . CASSLTGTGELFF
TRBJ1-1 TRBV20-1 few CSARGDTEAFF
TRBJ1-4 TRBV4-3 . CASSQEGTGASEKLFF
TRBJ1-2 TRBV5-6 . CASSSQVEVGIYGYTF
TRBJ1-2 TRBV27 . CASSLWAGGNGYGYTF
TRBJ2-2 TRBV19 few CASSTFRDTGELFF
TRBJ1-6 TRBV6-2/TRBV6-3 . CASSQDRGLYSPLHF
TRBJ2-5 TRBV12-3/TRBV12-4 . CASLQWASETQYF
TRBJ1-5 TRBV6-5 . CASSHRRGFDQPQHF
TRBJ1-1 TRBV5-1 . CASSMRAEYTEAFF
TRBJ1-2 TRBV18 . CASSPTDSFYGYTF
TRBJ1-5 TRBV7-8 few CASTQRGGDSNQPQHF
TRBJ2-7 TRBV5-6 few CASSLLAQGSYEQYF
TRBJ2-1 TRBV7-8 once CASSLPQGSVDNEQFF
TRBJ2-1 TRBV14 . CASSQYRGASYNEQFF
TRBJ2-2 TRBV4-3 . CASSQGPRRVGELFF
TRBJ1-2 TRBV27 . CASRPLGTGAEGYTF
TRBJ2-1 TRBV5-8 few CASSRGTGFNEQFF
TRBJ1-4 TRBV10-2 . CASSLQGRNEKLFF
TRBJ2-6 TRBV5-1 . CASSSGQPDGANVLTF
TRBJ1-5 TRBV18 . CASSPAGGAGQPQHF
TRBJ1-4 TRBV6-5 . CASSYSWAWANEKLFF
TRBJ2-1 TRBV11-2 . CASSLSGNRNEQFF
TRBJ2-5 TRBV9 once CASSVSFTSGGSYQETQYF
TRBJ2-3 TRBV5-6 . CASSFLGDTQYF
TRBJ2-3 TRBV5-5 . CASRTDRADTQYF
TRBJ2-3 TRBV5-4 . CASSLGTADTQYF
TRBJ1-1 TRBV3-1/TRBV3-2 . CASSHRGSGANTEAFF
TRBJ1-2 TRBV9 . CASSVVANYGYTF
TRBJ2-1 TRBV3-1/TRBV3-2 . CASSRGQGNNEQFF
TRBJ1-1 TRBV12-3/TRBV12-4 . CASSRDVAEAFF
TRBJ2-5 TRBV28 . CASTSGDQETQYF
TRBJ1-1 TRBV10-1 once CASSLGQGNTEAFF
TRBJ2-3 TRBV24-1 . CATSSAGDTQYF